This TCR beta chain was identified in a study of CD8+ T cells in alopecia areata. Germline V gives CDR1 GTSNPN, CDR2 SVGIG (reference sequence). Trimming shortened V by 5 bases and J by 0 bases, and 10 bases separated the two germline ends. This CDR3 has 13 amino acids. cDNA reverse transcribed from extracted RNA served as the sequencing template. The assay was immunoSEQ multiplex PCR, and TCRdb's table has in-frame clones only and misses some. The sample contains 100,000 or so clones, roughly three fifths of which appear only once. The treatment: oral pan-JAK inhibitor, 5-10 mg twice daily. The clonotype comes from a human donor with alopecia areata. This specimen consisted of CD8+ T cells sorted from blood, obtained between weeks 55 and 65, from a patient treated with tofacitinib. The V call is TRBV30, the J call TRBJ1-1; no clear D. CDR3 region: CAWDNTLNTEAFF. The CDR3 coding sequence is TGTGCCTGGGATAATACGCTGAACACTGAAGCTTTCTTT.